The next 6 T cell receptor beta chains were all read from a single sample in a study of T cells in tumors after PD-1 blockade. Profiling relied on immunoSEQ multiplex PCR, and the TCRdb table lists in-frame clones only, not all of them. Of approximately 60,000 clones listed, around 80% are singletons. Specimen: PBMCs, collected before anti-PD-1 treatment. These receptors all come from a human donor with basal cell carcinoma.

Points on this clone: A junction boundary mismatches the germline segment, possibly from a read error. This sequence joins TRBV4-2 and TRBJ2-2, with D uncertain. CDR1 is LGHNA and CDR2 is YNFKEQ in the germline V gene. The CDR3 sequence is 12 residues long. The CDR3, as DNA: TGTGCCAGCAGCCACAACAACGGGGAGCTGTTTTTT. It yields the protein CASSHNNGELFF.

The chain combines TRBV6-1 with TRBJ1-1; D is possibly TRBD1 (6 bases). The CDR3 totals 14 residues. V gave up 6 bases and J gave up 1 base, with 12 bases separating them. Germline V gene lookup returns CDR1 MNHNS and CDR2 SASEGT. This CDR3 reads CASSNPGENTEAFF. The CDR3 nucleotides are TGTGCCAGCAGCAACCCAGGGGAGAACACTGAAGCTTTCTTT.

This clone showed up just once. The CDR3 loop is CASSLQGAGNTEAFF. CDR3 DNA: TGTGCCAGTAGTTTACAGGGGGCTGGGAACACTGAAGCTTTCTTT. This chain joins TRBV19 and TRBJ1-1; 9 bases are shared with TRBD1. Germline-derived CDR1 and CDR2 are LNHDA and SQIVND (reference sequence). CDR3 length equals 15 residues. Losses at the gene ends were 5 bases for V and 1 base for J; bases not matched to a gene: 5.

The chain carries TRBV19 and TRBJ1-2, with 7 bases that match TRBD1. Losses at the gene ends were 11 bases for V and 6 bases for J; bases not matched to a gene: 18. The CDR3 sequence is 15 residues long. Germline CDR1 LNHDA, CDR2 SQIVND (reference sequence). CDR3 in amino acids: CAGSIPGQPLDGYTF. For the CDR3, the DNA is TGTGCCGGTTCAATCCCGGGACAGCCCTTGGATGGCTACACCTTC.

The chain couples TRBV5-6 to TRBJ1-2; 8 bases line up with TRBD1. The CDR3 runs 15 residues. Germline V gives CDR1 SGHDT, CDR2 YYEEEE. Trimming took 4 bases from V and 2 from J; bases not matched to a gene: 7. DNA of the CDR3: TGTGCCAGCAGCCTACGGACAGGGTTAAACTATGGCTACACCTTC. As protein: CASSLRTGLNYGYTF.

The rearrangement links TRBV11-3 to TRBJ1-1; D is uncertain. The CDR3 is made up of 11 amino acids. Germline V gene data show CDR1 as SGHNT and CDR2 as YENEEA. Trimming stripped 3 bases from V and 8 bases from J, with 7 bases between. CDR3 region: CASSLGREAFF. The DNA for the CDR3 is TGTGCCAGCAGCTTGGGCAGGGAAGCTTTCTTT.